This is a list of T cell receptor beta chains from one sample in a study of T cell responses to AZD1222 COVID-19 vaccine. TCRdb keeps only in-frame clones here, not all; method: immunoSEQ multiplex PCR. The sample lists more than 65,000 clones; 60% to 80% were seen once. Sample: peripheral blood, taken on day 0 of AZD1222 vaccination. Source of these receptors: an adult in good health. Each CDR3 is given with its conserved first and last residue. Each record gives: J gene, V gene, CDR3 protein.

TRBJ2-5	TRBV29-1	CSVDKGQGLETQYF
TRBJ2-1	TRBV5-4	CASSLGQGGDEQFF
TRBJ2-5	TRBV3-1/TRBV3-2	CASSPTRGGTQYF
TRBJ2-3	TRBV2	CASSRTSAYTDTQYF
TRBJ2-1	TRBV10-3	CAIQGTESYNEQFF
TRBJ2-7	TRBV2	CASIRDRGLDEQYF
TRBJ1-5	TRBV4-1	CASSQEDRANQPQHF
TRBJ2-7	TRBV12-3/TRBV12-4	CASKGISYEQYF
TRBJ2-5	TRBV10-1	CASSESGTAQETQYF
TRBJ1-6	TRBV3-1/TRBV3-2	CASSQVAGEGSPLHF
TRBJ2-1	TRBV18	CASSPGQLAGGNEQFF
TRBJ2-3	TRBV29-1	CSVVSGTDTQYF
TRBJ2-3	TRBV6-5	CASSWTSGSIDTQYF
TRBJ1-2	TRBV30	CAWGRTVGGYTF
TRBJ2-5	TRBV27	CASRGGETQYF
TRBJ2-2	TRBV7-8	CASSLVGRRTGELFF
TRBJ2-1	TRBV11-2	CASSLVPQTYNEQFF
TRBJ2-2	TRBV7-6	CASSLVGPGAGELFF
TRBJ1-1	TRBV27	CASSLQQGGSGEAFF
TRBJ1-3	TRBV3-1/TRBV3-2	CASSPRNRGLYF
TRBJ1-2	TRBV15	CATSRDGAWGYTF
TRBJ2-1	TRBV30	CAWSKGLAGVPEQFF
TRBJ2-5	TRBV3-1/TRBV3-2	CASVRDEETQYF
TRBJ1-5	TRBV18	CASSLMGTGSNQPQHF
TRBJ2-7	TRBV27	CASSQSGRVDEQYF
TRBJ1-2	TRBV6-5	CASSRGVGWGYTF
TRBJ2-7	TRBV3-1/TRBV3-2	CASSQWDRGRNEQYF
TRBJ2-2	TRBV18	CASSPSPAGAIGELFF
TRBJ1-1	TRBV30	CAWGPGTLNTEAFF
TRBJ1-5	TRBV2	CASKRGGAYQPQHF
TRBJ2-1	TRBV14	CASSRKLAGVGNEQFF
TRBJ1-5	TRBV19	CASWDPAFRNQPQHF
TRBJ2-3	TRBV7-8	CASSPGRDTQYF
TRBJ2-3	TRBV20-1	CSASMGLVQGTDTQYF
TRBJ2-3	TRBV6-5	CASSYPGGPSADTQYF
TRBJ2-5	TRBV9	CASSVQGSGETQYF
TRBJ1-5	TRBV2	CASSEARQPQHF
TRBJ1-5	TRBV7-6	CASSLERNQPQHF
TRBJ2-3	TRBV6-2/TRBV6-3	CASSLLGGNTDTQYF
TRBJ2-2	TRBV7-2	CASSLSRLANTGELFF
TRBJ2-5	TRBV3-1/TRBV3-2	CASSQRSETQYF
TRBJ2-1	TRBV7-2	CASSFRQGVGEQFF
TRBJ2-3	TRBV5-1	CASSLAVGRGTDTQYF
TRBJ2-1	TRBV5-4	CASSLRDSPYNEQFF
TRBJ1-2	TRBV5-1	CASSLTAGGYTF
TRBJ2-4	TRBV11-3	CASSQGQQQNIQYF
TRBJ1-1	TRBV6-4	CASSAGQGGGEAFF
TRBJ1-1	TRBV28	CASHLSGARTEAFF
TRBJ1-5	TRBV10-3	CAISEDRAQGNQPQHF